The 8 T cell receptor beta chains below were found in one sample sequenced in a study of T cells in Graves' hyperthyroidism and ophthalmopathy. RNA transcripts served as the template for amplifying TCR beta CDR3 regions. HTBI primers were the set used in a first-round RT-PCR of the TCR CDR3. TCRdb independently ran MiXCR on the multiplex PCR reads; one entry per CDR3 protein. The repertoire holds about 570,000 distinct CDR3 sequences, around 42% seen once, with under 20% in the top ten. The sequencing input was peripheral blood or thyroid tissue (not recorded which). These receptors all come from an adult woman with Graves' disease, either hyperthyroidism or ophthalmopathy (not recorded which).

The chain employs TRBV11-1 and TRBJ1-4; a possible D gene is TRBD1 (5 bases). Between the trimmed V and J ends, which lost 1 base and 8 bases, there was a span of 17 bases. Per germline, CDR1 SGHAT and CDR2 FQDESV (reference sequence). This CDR3 spans 16 amino acids. The DNA of the CDR3 is TGTGCCAGCAGCTTAGTTCCGGGGGGACGGGAAGAAAAACTGTTTTTT. Amino acids: CASSLVPGGREEKLFF.

This clonotype was seen a few times. The DNA is left out, because the CDR3 cannot be placed on it with certainty; the CDR3 is given as TCRdb lists it. This sequence joins TRBV28 and TRBJ2-7. Per germline, CDR1 MDHEN and CDR2 SYDVKM. The CDR3 adds up to 14 amino acids, both ends counted. The CDR3 sequence: CASSTSDGAYEQYF.

The J gene is TRBJ1-1, the V gene TRBV9, with a possible D match to TRBD1 (5 bases). The CDR3 has 14 amino acids. Between the trimmed V and J ends, which lost 4 bases and 6 bases, there was a span of 16 bases. Germline V gene data show CDR1 as SGDLS and CDR2 as YYNGEE. CDR3 in DNA: TGTGCCAGCAGCACCCAAGCGGGAGGGGCTGAAGCTTTCTTT. Its translation is CASSTQAGGAEAFF.

V usage is TRBV7-6 and J usage is TRBJ2-5; TRBD1 aligns across 9 bases. CDR3 length equals 17 residues. CDR1 and CDR2 (germline): SGHVS, FNYEAQ. Germline trimming cut 0 bases from V and 5 bases from J; bases unmatched to any gene: 10. The CDR3 sequence: CASSLARGDRVWETQYF. The CDR3 DNA follows: TGTGCCAGCAGCTTAGCTCGGGGGGACAGGGTTTGGGAGACCCAGTACTTC.

This clonotype was seen many times. The rearrangement joins TRBV2 to TRBJ1-5; TRBD1 is a possible D gene (5 bases). Per the germline V gene, CDR1 is SNHLY and CDR2 is FYNNEI. The V end was cut by 6 bases, the J end by 1 base, with 13 bases between. The CDR3 is 15 residues long. Here the CDR3 reads CASSYDRLSNQPQHF. For the CDR3, the DNA is TGTGCCAGCAGCTACGACAGACTGAGCAATCAGCCCCAGCATTTT.

The chain combines TRBV2 with TRBJ1-2, with 7 bases fitting TRBD1. V was pared by 4 bases and J by 3 bases, with 17 bases of the junction left unmatched. The CDR3 has 18 amino acids. Germline-derived CDR1 and CDR2 are SNHLY and FYNNEI. The CDR3 here is CASSARDQGKGGYYGYTF. The CDR3 DNA sequence: TGTGCCAGCAGTGCTAGAGATCAAGGGAAAGGGGGCTACTATGGCTACACCTTC.

This rearrangement joins TRBV14 to TRBJ1-1; no clear D. CDR1 SGHDN and CDR2 FVKESK come from the germline V gene. Trimming removed 3 bases at V and 1 base at J, with 9 bases between. The CDR3 extends over 14 amino acids. The CDR3: CASSHSGRNTEAFF. CDR3 DNA sequence: TGTGCCAGCAGCCATAGTGGGAGGAACACTGAAGCTTTCTTT.

This clonotype has ten or more counts. V and J are TRBV12-3 or TRBV12-4 and TRBJ1-2; D unclear. CDR3 length: 13 residues. The V gene lost 4 bases and the J gene lost 1 base, with 7 bases spanning the gap. CDR3 DNA: TGTGCCAGCAGTTCCCTAATTAACTATGGCTACACCTTC. Encoded protein: CASSSLINYGYTF.